The source of this T cell receptor (beta chain) is a study of CD8 T cells in ankylosing spondylitis. Notes on the study in general: What seemed typical of ankylosing spondylitis blood was a TCR beta motif built from roughly eight highly homologous variants.

TCRdb independently ran MiXCR on the 5' RACE reads; one entry per CDR3 protein. The data hold around 890,000 distinct CDR3 sequences, with approximately 12% observed a single time. Trimming removed 0 bases at V and 8 bases at J, with 16 bases between. Germline values: CDR1 LNHNV, CDR2 YYDKDF (reference sequence). The CDR3 has 15 residues. This clonotype occurred many times. The antigen remains undetermined. This chain joins TRBV15 and TRBJ1-2; D not resolved. The TCR comes from a male donor with ankylosing spondylitis. Sequencing was performed on blood, either unsorted or a sorted T cell fraction (not recorded which). The CDR3 DNA follows: TGTGCCACCAGCAGAGATTCTCAAGGGATGCGCGGCTACACCTTC. This codes for CATSRDSQGMRGYTF.